This TCR beta chain was profiled in a study of control samples from healthy donors and cancer patients. In this sample, this clone turned up a few times. CDR1 is SGHDT, CDR2 YYEEEE, per germline. The CDR3 is made up of 15 amino acids. V was shortened by 4 bases and J by 8 bases, with 21 bases between the two germline ends. This table comes from immunoSEQ multiplex PCR, and its TCRdb copy is limited to in-frame clones, with some not included. The table records some 96,000 clones, about 88% of them present only once. The specimen sequenced was blood. The sequence derives from a woman aged 45-60 years in good health. V usage is TRBV5-6 and J usage is TRBJ1-2, with D maybe TRBD1 (5 bases). CDR3 sequence (DNA): TGTGCCAGCAGCCCGAATCGGTGGGGAAGGGGAGGCTACACCTTC. Encoded protein: CASSPNRWGRGGYTF. The full variable domain, rest sourced from reference TRBV5-6 and TRBJ1-2, is DAGVTQSPTHLIKTRGQQVTLRCSPKSGHDTVSWYQQALGQGPQFIFQYYEEEERQRGNFPDRFSGHQFPNYSSELNVNALLLGDSALYLCASSPNRWGRGGYTFGSGTRLTVV.